A selection of T cell receptor beta chains follows, all from one sample in a study of T cell responses to AZD1222 COVID-19 vaccine. Sequencing used immunoSEQ multiplex PCR; TCRdb keeps in-frame clones, though not all of them. The repertoire has roughly 75,000 clones, about four fifths of them found once; the top ten carry about 10%. The material sequenced was peripheral blood, taken on day 0 of AZD1222 vaccination. These receptors originate from an adult in good health. The CDR3 runs from the conserved cysteine through the conserved F or W. Each record gives: CDR3 length, V gene, clone size, D gene, J gene, CDR3 DNA, CDR3 protein. D genes are given only for firm matches. Size values are once, few and many counts, or a class for expanded clones, and some rows have none.

cdr3_length: 17; v_call: TRBV3-1/TRBV3-2; clone_size: -; d_call: -; j_call: TRBJ2-1; cdr3_nt: TGTGCCAGCAGCCAGCCACCGGGACCCACGACCTACAATGAGCAGTTCTTC; cdr3_aa: CASSQPPGPTTYNEQFF
cdr3_length: 15; v_call: TRBV9; clone_size: -; d_call: -; j_call: TRBJ2-5; cdr3_nt: TGTGCCAGCAGCGTAGAGGGCAGCTCGCTTAGGACCCAGTACTTC; cdr3_aa: CASSVEGSSLRTQYF
cdr3_length: 18; v_call: TRBV28; clone_size: -; d_call: TRBD2; j_call: TRBJ2-6; cdr3_nt: TGTGCCAGCAGTTCGCCCCGGGACTACCCCTCTGGGGCCAACGTCCTGACTTTC; cdr3_aa: CASSSPRDYPSGANVLTF
cdr3_length: 14; v_call: TRBV28; clone_size: few; d_call: -; j_call: TRBJ2-7; cdr3_nt: TGTGCCAGCGCGGGGCTCTTTAGCTCCTACGAGCAGTACTTC; cdr3_aa: CASAGLFSSYEQYF
cdr3_length: 14; v_call: TRBV30; clone_size: -; d_call: -; j_call: TRBJ1-2; cdr3_nt: TGTGCCTGGAGACCAAGGGGATCGCTCTATGGCTACACCTTC; cdr3_aa: CAWRPRGSLYGYTF
cdr3_length: 18; v_call: TRBV21-1; clone_size: -; d_call: -; j_call: TRBJ1-1; cdr3_nt: TGTGCCAGCAGCAAAGCCGGAGGGGACAGGGAGGCCAGACCTGAAGCTTTCTTT; cdr3_aa: CASSKAGGDREARPEAFF
cdr3_length: 16; v_call: TRBV23-1; clone_size: -; d_call: -; j_call: TRBJ1-2; cdr3_nt: TGCGCCAGCAGTCAACTGAGGGGGATAATGGGCTATGGCTACACCTTC; cdr3_aa: CASSQLRGIMGYGYTF
cdr3_length: 13; v_call: TRBV19; clone_size: few; d_call: -; j_call: TRBJ2-5; cdr3_nt: TGTGCCAGTAGTATGGCCAGCAAAGAGACCCAGTACTTC; cdr3_aa: CASSMASKETQYF
cdr3_length: 13; v_call: TRBV30; clone_size: -; d_call: -; j_call: TRBJ1-4; cdr3_nt: TGTGCCTGGAGGGGGACGGCAAATGAAAAACTGTTTTTT; cdr3_aa: CAWRGTANEKLFF
cdr3_length: 12; v_call: TRBV11-2; clone_size: -; d_call: -; j_call: TRBJ1-5; cdr3_nt: TGTGCCAGCAGCCTAAACAATCAGCCCCAGCATTTT; cdr3_aa: CASSLNNQPQHF
cdr3_length: 13; v_call: TRBV4-1; clone_size: once; d_call: TRBD1; j_call: TRBJ1-5; cdr3_nt: TGCGCCAGCAGAAGGGGGCAGGATCAGCCCCAGCATTTT; cdr3_aa: CASRRGQDQPQHF
cdr3_length: 13; v_call: TRBV2; clone_size: -; d_call: -; j_call: TRBJ1-1; cdr3_nt: TGTGCCAGCGAGCCGCTAATGAACACTGAAGCTTTCTTT; cdr3_aa: CASEPLMNTEAFF
cdr3_length: 16; v_call: TRBV10-3; clone_size: once; d_call: -; j_call: TRBJ1-2; cdr3_nt: TGTGCCATCAGTGAGTTTGGACAAGGAAGCGAGGAAGGCTACACCTTC; cdr3_aa: CAISEFGQGSEEGYTF
cdr3_length: 15; v_call: TRBV6-5; clone_size: -; d_call: -; j_call: TRBJ1-2; cdr3_nt: TGTGCCAGCAGTTACTCCTATAAGACTAACTATGGCTACACCTTC; cdr3_aa: CASSYSYKTNYGYTF
cdr3_length: 16; v_call: TRBV19; clone_size: -; d_call: TRBD1; j_call: TRBJ1-2; cdr3_nt: TGTGCCAGTAGTGTCTCGACAGGGCAGGGAAGCTATGGCTACACCTTC; cdr3_aa: CASSVSTGQGSYGYTF
cdr3_length: 14; v_call: TRBV30; clone_size: once; d_call: -; j_call: TRBJ1-1; cdr3_nt: TGTGCCTGGACAGGCCTAACCATGAACACTGAAGCTTTCTTT; cdr3_aa: CAWTGLTMNTEAFF
cdr3_length: 15; v_call: TRBV18; clone_size: -; d_call: TRBD1; j_call: TRBJ1-4; cdr3_nt: TGTGCCAGCTCACCCCCGGGACAGGGGGGTGAAAAACTGTTTTTT; cdr3_aa: CASSPPGQGGEKLFF
cdr3_length: 15; v_call: TRBV7-2; clone_size: -; d_call: TRBD2; j_call: TRBJ2-7; cdr3_nt: TGTGCCAGCAGCTCATTGGGGACTAGTGATTCCGAGCAGTACTTC; cdr3_aa: CASSSLGTSDSEQYF
cdr3_length: 15; v_call: TRBV7-9; clone_size: -; d_call: -; j_call: TRBJ2-3; cdr3_nt: TGTGCCAGCAGCTTAGACCTGATGCACACAGATACGCAGTATTTT; cdr3_aa: CASSLDLMHTDTQYF
cdr3_length: 11; v_call: TRBV28; clone_size: -; d_call: -; j_call: TRBJ2-1; cdr3_nt: TGTGCCAGCAGTTTCAGGGCCGAGCAGTTCTTC; cdr3_aa: CASSFRAEQFF
cdr3_length: 15; v_call: TRBV11-2; clone_size: -; d_call: TRBD2; j_call: TRBJ2-3; cdr3_nt: TGTGCCAGCAGCTTAGCGGGGGGGCAGGGAGATACGCAGTATTTT; cdr3_aa: CASSLAGGQGDTQYF
cdr3_length: 13; v_call: TRBV27; clone_size: few; d_call: -; j_call: TRBJ2-2; cdr3_nt: TGTGCCAGCAGGAAACAGGGCACCGGGGAGCTGTTTTTT; cdr3_aa: CASRKQGTGELFF
cdr3_length: 11; v_call: TRBV5-4; clone_size: -; d_call: -; j_call: TRBJ1-2; cdr3_nt: TGTGCCAGCAGCGCCCAGGGGTCCTACACCTTC; cdr3_aa: CASSAQGSYTF
cdr3_length: 19; v_call: TRBV7-3; clone_size: -; d_call: TRBD2; j_call: TRBJ2-2; cdr3_nt: TGTGCCAGCAGCCTCTCCCTTGGAGCGGGGGAATCGAACACCGGGGAGCTGTTTTTT; cdr3_aa: CASSLSLGAGESNTGELFF
cdr3_length: 16; v_call: TRBV11-3; clone_size: -; d_call: TRBD1; j_call: TRBJ2-1; cdr3_nt: TGTGCCAGCAGCTCAACTACCGGGACAGCATACAATGAGCAGTTCTTC; cdr3_aa: CASSSTTGTAYNEQFF
cdr3_length: 13; v_call: TRBV10-3; clone_size: few; d_call: TRBD1; j_call: TRBJ1-2; cdr3_nt: TGTGCCAACCAGGGGACAGGGCAAGGCGGCTACACCTTC; cdr3_aa: CANQGTGQGGYTF
cdr3_length: 14; v_call: TRBV6-5; clone_size: few; d_call: TRBD1; j_call: TRBJ1-1; cdr3_nt: TGTGCCAGCAGTTACCCCCACCGGGACAGAGAAGCTTTCTTT; cdr3_aa: CASSYPHRDREAFF
cdr3_length: 16; v_call: TRBV6-4; clone_size: once; d_call: TRBD1; j_call: TRBJ1-2; cdr3_nt: TGTGCCAGCAGCCTAACCGGACAGGGACCGGTTTATGGCTACACCTTC; cdr3_aa: CASSLTGQGPVYGYTF
cdr3_length: 15; v_call: TRBV5-4; clone_size: -; d_call: TRBD1; j_call: TRBJ2-1; cdr3_nt: TGTGCCAGCAGCCACCGGGACAGAGCCTACAATGAGCAGTTCTTC; cdr3_aa: CASSHRDRAYNEQFF
cdr3_length: 17; v_call: TRBV7-2; clone_size: -; d_call: TRBD2; j_call: TRBJ2-1; cdr3_nt: TGTGCCAGCAGCCCTTACCAACTAGCGGGGGGATACAATGAGCAGTTCTTC; cdr3_aa: CASSPYQLAGGYNEQFF
cdr3_length: 14; v_call: TRBV3-1/TRBV3-2; clone_size: -; d_call: -; j_call: TRBJ1-2; cdr3_nt: TGTGCCAGCAGCCAACATAGGGGAGACTATGGCTACACCTTC; cdr3_aa: CASSQHRGDYGYTF
cdr3_length: 16; v_call: TRBV4-2; clone_size: -; d_call: -; j_call: TRBJ2-1; cdr3_nt: TGTGCCAGCAGCCAAGTCGGGGGCCGCCTCGGCAATGAGCAGTTCTTC; cdr3_aa: CASSQVGGRLGNEQFF
cdr3_length: 14; v_call: TRBV5-6; clone_size: -; d_call: -; j_call: TRBJ2-7; cdr3_nt: TGTGCCAGCAGCTTGGGGGGGGCCCCCTACGAGCAGTACTTC; cdr3_aa: CASSLGGAPYEQYF
cdr3_length: 16; v_call: TRBV30; clone_size: -; d_call: -; j_call: TRBJ1-3; cdr3_nt: TGTGCCTGGAGTGTACAAAGACGGTACTCCGGGAACACCATATATTTT; cdr3_aa: CAWSVQRRYSGNTIYF
cdr3_length: 16; v_call: TRBV5-1; clone_size: -; d_call: TRBD1; j_call: TRBJ2-2; cdr3_nt: TGCGCCAGCAGCTTGCTACAGGGGGCGCAAACCGGGGAGCTGTTTTTT; cdr3_aa: CASSLLQGAQTGELFF
cdr3_length: 14; v_call: TRBV2; clone_size: -; d_call: -; j_call: TRBJ2-7; cdr3_nt: TGTGCCAGCAGTGATCTAGTTTCTGCCGGCGAGCAGTACTTC; cdr3_aa: CASSDLVSAGEQYF
cdr3_length: 14; v_call: TRBV7-2; clone_size: -; d_call: -; j_call: TRBJ1-1; cdr3_nt: TGTGCCAGCAGCGGACATACGGCTGCCCCCGAAGCTTTCTTT; cdr3_aa: CASSGHTAAPEAFF
cdr3_length: 14; v_call: TRBV18; clone_size: -; d_call: -; j_call: TRBJ2-3; cdr3_nt: TGTGCCAGCTCACCGACTATTACAGGGGATACGCAGTATTTT; cdr3_aa: CASSPTITGDTQYF
cdr3_length: 17; v_call: TRBV7-2; clone_size: -; d_call: TRBD2; j_call: TRBJ2-3; cdr3_nt: TGTGCCAGCAGCTTAGAGGCGGTAGCGGGGGGGCGGAATACGCAGTATTTT; cdr3_aa: CASSLEAVAGGRNTQYF
cdr3_length: 16; v_call: TRBV19; clone_size: -; d_call: -; j_call: TRBJ2-7; cdr3_nt: TGTGCCAGTAGTAACCTGGTTCCAGGCAGCTTCGCCGAGCAGTACTTC; cdr3_aa: CASSNLVPGSFAEQYF